This T cell receptor beta chain was captured by sequencing in a study of T cell responses to AZD1222 COVID-19 vaccine. With regard to this clone: Its cognate antigen is unknown.

Findings of the study overall: Baseline antibody screening turned up just a handful of seropositive AZD1222 recipients. Donors were largely white British and mainly female; clonal diversity was possibly underestimated. Per reports, nearly half of all spike-specific TCRs target regions that are unmutated in variants. Spike-specific TCR breadth and depth both grew after two AZD1222 doses.

Here immunoSEQ multiplex PCR was the method, and the copy in TCRdb shows in-frame clones only, minus some. This sample has 92,000 or so clones, with about nine tenths found just once. The V end lost 4 bases, the J end lost 5 bases, and 21 bases lay between the germline ends. There are 16 residues in the CDR3. Germline V gene sequence: CDR1 SGHRS, CDR2 YFSETQ. The chain links TRBV5-1 to TRBJ2-5; the D gene could be TRBD1 or TRBD2 (5 bases each). The source material was peripheral blood, sampled on day 0 of AZD1222 vaccination. The source is an adult in good health. The CDR3 here is CASSRISGTAGETQYF. CDR3 nucleotide sequence: TGCGCCAGCAGCCGAATCTCCGGGACGGCAGGGGAGACCCAGTACTTC.